What follows are 8 T cell receptor beta chains derived from one specimen sequenced in a study of T cells after yellow fever vaccination (dated by TCRdb to the late 2010s). Library construction relied on 5' RACE. The sample was run on an Illumina HiSeq 2500. TCRdb reworked the public reads: Q25 trimming with fastp, MiXCR clone assembly, productive beta chains retained. Each CDR3 protein gets just one entry, which takes the most common genes and DNA from the rows behind it. Here the sample has about 360,000 distinct CDR3 sequences; 6.2% occur a single time. The ten top clones hold approximately 16% of the sample. The sample's treatment or condition, from its label and the paper: live attenuated yellow fever vaccine strain. Sequencing was performed on PBMCs, taken 5 days after the yellow fever booster vaccination. The receptors were sampled from a man aged 25 to 45 who received the YFV17D yellow fever vaccine.

The CDR3 loop reads CASCGQSLIGELFF. CDR3 DNA: TGTGCCAGTTGCGGACAGTCTTTAATCGGGGAGCTGTTTTTT. This chain joins TRBV6-5 and TRBJ2-2; D may be TRBD1 (6 bases). Germline V gene sequence: CDR1 MNHEY, CDR2 SVGAGI. This CDR3 is built from 14 residues. V was trimmed by 9 bases and J by 7 bases, leaving 18 bases between them.

This clonotype has ten or more counts. CDR3: CAISERGDTQYF. In DNA form, the CDR3 reads TGTGCCATCAGTGAGAGGGGGGATACGCAGTATTTT. The chain couples TRBV10-3 to TRBJ2-3, with a possible D match to TRBD1 (6 bases). The CDR3 consists of 12 residues. Per germline, CDR1 ENHRY and CDR2 SYGVKD. V gave up 2 bases and J gave up 6 bases, with 6 bases separating them.

Written as DNA, the CDR3 is TGCGCCAGCAGCCAAGATGGCGGGGGGGACAATGAGCAGTTCTTC. It codes for CASSQDGGGDNEQFF. The rearrangement links TRBV4-3 to TRBJ2-1; 9 bases agree with TRBD2. The CDR3 contains 15 residues. J gave up 5 bases and V 0 bases, and 2 bases lay outside the gene matches. The germline V gene has CDR1 LGHNA and CDR2 YSLEER.

This clonotype was recorded many times. The chain combines TRBV28 with TRBJ1-2, with D perhaps TRBD1 (5 bases). The CDR3 is 12 residues long. Trimming took 4 bases from V and 9 from J, leaving 12 bases between them. Germline V lookup: CDR1 MDHEN, CDR2 SYDVKM. The CDR3 loop is CASSSPQASYTF. DNA for the CDR3: TGTGCCAGCAGTTCGCCACAGGCAAGCTACACCTTC.

This clonotype was seen at least ten times. This chain links TRBV5-1 with TRBJ2-1, with D possibly being TRBD1 (6 bases). Germline loops: CDR1 SGHRS, CDR2 YFSETQ. CDR3 size: 16 residues. V was cut by 0 bases and J by 7 bases, with 17 bases left in between. The CDR3 loop is CASSLEGTRDMNEQFF. CDR3 coding DNA: TGCGCCAGCAGCTTGGAGGGGACAAGGGATATGAATGAGCAGTTCTTC.

This clonotype showed up many times. The chain recombines TRBV6-5 with TRBJ2-7; D remains ambiguous. This CDR3 has 14 residues. Germline values: CDR1 MNHEY, CDR2 SVGAGI. V was clipped by 5 bases and J by 2 bases, with 13 bases between them. CDR3 loop: CASSLPDKTYEQYF. The CDR3 nucleotides read TGTGCCAGCAGTCTACCCGACAAAACCTACGAGCAGTACTTC.

As for this clonotype: This may arise from a read error, as a much more abundant clone is one base away. The CDR3 does not end in the conserved phenylalanine or tryptophan, so this is likely a read error. This chain joins TRBV29-1 and TRBJ2-6; tentatively, D is TRBD1 or TRBD2 (6 bases each). The CDR3 runs to 19 residues. The germline V and J ends were trimmed by 0 bases and 3 bases, with 21 bases remaining between them. Per the germline V gene, CDR1 is SQVTM and CDR2 is ANQGSEA. The CDR3 DNA reads TGCAGCGTTGAAGAGGGCACCGGGGGCGCGTTTTTTGGGGCCAACGTCCTGACTCTC. Translation gives CSVEEGTGGAFFGANVLTL.

Notes on this clonotype: Compared with germline, one end of the junction differs, possibly owing to a read error. This chain uses TRBV29-1 with TRBJ2-1; a possible D gene is TRBD1 (6 bases). The length of the CDR3 is 13 residues. Per germline, CDR1 SQVTM and CDR2 ANQGSEA. CDR3 region: CSVGGQYYNELFF. The DNA of the CDR3 is TGCAGCGTTGGCGGACAGTATTACAATGAGCTGTTCTTC.